These T cell receptor beta chains were read from a single sample in a study of cytomegalovirus exposure and HLA in healthy donors. Produced via immunoSEQ multiplex PCR; TCRdb's table is partial and in-frame only. This sample has approximately 190,000 clones; 87% occur once, and the top ten carry around 1.2%. Sequenced material: PBMCs. The receptor set was obtained from a man aged 25-40 years in good health and CMV-seronegative. Each CDR3 is given with its conserved first and last residue. Part of the rows lack a size; the others show once, few, many or a class for expanded clones.

CDR3 | V | size
CASSLRGGGLARETQYF | TRBV27 | -
CASSLTGLSSTQYF | TRBV28 | -
CASSLSIPQAINEKLFF | TRBV11-2 | -
CASRIFRTGNTEAFF | TRBV6-5 | -
CASSSQGPNQPQHF | TRBV2 | -
CASSQEELDSPLHF | TRBV28 | -
CAWSAPRDRPSNQPQHF | TRBV30 | once
CASSTGTGYYEQYF | TRBV13 | few
CASSPPSGTGYEQYF | TRBV18 | -
CASSRAASLTDTQYF | TRBV13 | -
CASSRTDSYNSPLHF | TRBV27 | -
CASSVNRDRAETPNYGYTF | TRBV5-1 | -
CASRQPGFVTDTQYF | TRBV19 | -
CASRPDSYGYTF | TRBV19 | -
CASSPGQGRAYEQYF | TRBV27 | -
CASSRTRDRDYEQYF | TRBV18 | once
CASSWPGFGLDNEQFF | TRBV7-9 | -
CASTVGSNTEAFF | TRBV6-5 | -
CASSFGGDEQYF | TRBV11-2 | -
CASSQAAGSYEQYF | TRBV4-3 | -
CASSPSGGRYEQYF | TRBV5-6 | -
CSVRNGLAVSYNEQFF | TRBV29-1 | once
CASRYGTSSGEQYF | TRBV2 | -
CASSLVGLVRGPGETQYF | TRBV11-2 | -
CASSQGQNTEAFF | TRBV4-3 | once
CASGLGNSPLHF | TRBV12-5 | -
CSGSEDTEAFF | TRBV29-1 | -
CASSPSGSSYNEQFF | TRBV5-4 | -
CASSEARIAYTEAFF | TRBV6-1 | -
CASSPGTGYDEQFF | TRBV6-5 | few
CASSTETSYEQYF | TRBV18 | -
CASSFGTRYNEQFF | TRBV7-8 | -
CASSFSGAYQETQYF | TRBV5-1 | -
CAWTPLTGSSYNEQFF | TRBV30 | -
CASSHRTGGDEKLFF | TRBV6-1 | -
CASTLPGYGYTF | TRBV10-1 | -
CASSTGLAGTTDTQYF | TRBV5-1 | -